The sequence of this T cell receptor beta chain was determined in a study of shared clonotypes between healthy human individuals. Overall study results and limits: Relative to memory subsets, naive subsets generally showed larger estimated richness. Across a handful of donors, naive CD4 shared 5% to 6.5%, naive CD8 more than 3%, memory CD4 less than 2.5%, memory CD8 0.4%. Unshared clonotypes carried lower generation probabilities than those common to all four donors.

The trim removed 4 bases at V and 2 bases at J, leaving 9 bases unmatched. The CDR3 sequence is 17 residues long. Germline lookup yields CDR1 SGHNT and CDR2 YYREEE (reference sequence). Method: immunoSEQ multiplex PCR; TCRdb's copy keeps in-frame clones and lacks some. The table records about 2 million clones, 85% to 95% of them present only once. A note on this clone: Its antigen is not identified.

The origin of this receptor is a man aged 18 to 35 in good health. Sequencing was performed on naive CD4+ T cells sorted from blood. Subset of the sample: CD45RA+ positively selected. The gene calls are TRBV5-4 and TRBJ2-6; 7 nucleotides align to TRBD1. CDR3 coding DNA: TGTGCCAGCAGCGCGACGGACAGGTCGGCTGGGGCCAACGTCCTGACTTTC. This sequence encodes CASSATDRSAGANVLTF.